This T cell receptor (beta chain) is drawn from a study of OX40 agonist ivuxolimab in advanced cancers. Prior autoimmune disease or systemic immunosuppression barred patients. Notes on the study in general: Specificity for antigen went undetermined in the expanded peripheral T cells. On average, CD8+ T cells showed a greater number of expanded clones than CD4+. Normalized T-cell clonal expansion was also low in some nonresponders.

Libraries were prepared by immunoSEQ multiplex PCR; TCRdb keeps only in-frame clonotypes and omits some of them. The data contain approximately 74,000 clones, 80% to 95% of them seen just once; the ten biggest clones take up under 0.35%. Turning to this clone: Antigen specificity is unknown.

The CDR3 covers 13 residues. V lost 1 base to trimming and J lost 6 bases, with 10 bases between them. Germline V gene sequence: CDR1 SGDLS, CDR2 YYNGEE. The sequenced sample was CD4+ or CD8+ T cells sorted from blood, obtained in a trial of the OX40 agonist ivuxolimab. The receptor's source is an adult with an advanced solid tumor such as melanoma, head and neck, liver or kidney cancer. The V and J genes are TRBV9 and TRBJ1-2; no firm D call. The CDR3 protein is CASSVYLANGYTF. DNA of the CDR3: TGTGCCAGCAGCGTATACTTGGCGAATGGCTACACCTTC.